The 29 T cell receptor beta chains given below trace back to one sample, sequenced in a study of T cell changes during pregnancy in multiple sclerosis. Profiling relied on immunoSEQ multiplex PCR, and the TCRdb table lists in-frame clones only, not all of them. The table lists under 60,000 clones, 85% to 95% of them singletons. The sample in question was CD4+ T cells from peripheral blood mononuclear cells, obtained in the second trimester of pregnancy. The receptors shown here come from a female donor in good health, enrolled as a control in a pregnancy study.

V is TRBV19 and J is TRBJ1-5; tentatively, D is TRBD1 (5 bases). V shed 1 base and J shed 5 bases, with 15 bases lying between them. Germline V gene sequence: CDR1 LNHDA, CDR2 SQIVND (reference sequence). This CDR3 region has 16 residues. The CDR3 DNA reads as TGTGCCAGTAGTATAGGTGGAAACAGGAGAGATCAGCCCCAGCATTTT. This encodes CASSIGGNRRDQPQHF.

This chain joins TRBV27 and TRBJ2-1; D is undetermined. The CDR3 loop spans 13 amino acids. Germline CDR1 reads MNHEY; CDR2 reads SMNVEV (reference sequence). The V gene lost 6 bases and the J gene lost 4 bases, with 10 bases spanning the gap. The CDR3 spells CASRTQPYNEQFF. The CDR3 DNA reads as TGTGCCAGCAGAACACAGCCATACAATGAGCAGTTCTTC.

V usage is TRBV18 and J usage is TRBJ2-5; perhaps TRBD2 as D (6 bases). Looked up from germline, CDR1 is KGHSH and CDR2 is LQKENI. The CDR3 is 14 residues long. Trimming took 0 bases from V and 7 from J, leaving 12 bases between them. CDR3 in DNA: TGTGCCAGCTCACCACCGAGACTAGATGGGACCCAGTACTTC. Translation gives CASSPPRLDGTQYF.

The chain links TRBV11-2 to TRBJ2-7; 11 bases agree with TRBD2. The CDR3 spans 17 residues. V was clipped by 0 bases and J by 1 base; unmatched bases: 5. CDR1 SGHAT and CDR2 FQNNGV come from the germline V gene. CDR3 nucleotide sequence: TGTGCCAGCAGCTTAGATTCGCTAGCGGGGGGATCCTACGAGCAGTACTTC. As protein: CASSLDSLAGGSYEQYF.

The gene calls are TRBV11-3 and TRBJ2-1; 15 bases agree with TRBD2. This CDR3 has 17 residues. Germline CDR1 SGHNT, CDR2 YENEEA. Trimming removed 5 bases from V and 4 bases from J; junction bases left unmatched: 6. The CDR3 spells CASSLGLAGGSYNEQFF. The CDR3 DNA sequence: TGTGCCAGCAGCCTGGGACTAGCGGGGGGTTCATACAATGAGCAGTTCTTC.

This rearrangement joins TRBV2 to TRBJ1-2; D call uncertain. Per germline, CDR1 SNHLY and CDR2 FYNNEI. The CDR3 has 12 residues. The V gene lost 7 bases and the J gene lost 11 bases, with 17 bases spanning the gap. This chain's CDR3 is CASIQAGRGYTF. CDR3 sequence (DNA): TGTGCCAGCATTCAGGCAGGCCGAGGGTACACCTTC.

This clone was recorded a few times. The chain joins TRBV7-8 to TRBJ1-2; D is unresolved. The germline gives CDR1 SGHVS, CDR2 FQNEAQ. The ends were cut back, 1 base at V and 1 base at J, with 4 bases in the middle. The CDR3 consists of 13 residues. The CDR3 region is CASSLVLNYGYTF. CDR3 bases: TGTGCCAGCAGCTTAGTCCTTAACTATGGCTACACCTTC.

The V and J genes are TRBV7-2 and TRBJ2-5; a possible D gene is TRBD1 (6 bases). V was pared by 2 bases and J by 5 bases, with 12 bases between. This CDR3 spans 14 amino acids. Germline CDR1 reads SGHTA; CDR2 reads FQGNSA. CDR3 nucleotides: TGTGCCAGCAGCTTAAGAGGACAGATTGAGACCCAGTACTTC. This sequence encodes CASSLRGQIETQYF.

V gene TRBV19 combines with J gene TRBJ1-1; TRBD1 matches at 7 bases. After removal of 3 bases from V and 0 bases from J, the junction contained 1 base not matched to a gene. CDR1 and CDR2 (germline): LNHDA, SQIVND (reference sequence). The CDR3 sequence is 14 residues long. The CDR3 DNA follows: TGTGCCAGTAGTATCGGGACAGTGAACACTGAAGCTTTCTTT. Encoded protein: CASSIGTVNTEAFF. The full variable domain, rest sourced from reference TRBV19 and TRBJ1-1, is DGGITQSPKYLFRKEGQNVTLSCEQNLNHDAMYWYRQDPGQGLRLIYYSQIVNDFQKGDIAEGYSVSREKKESFPLTVTSAQKNPTAFYLCASSIGTVNTEAFFGQGTRLTVV.

The genes are TRBV11-3 and TRBJ1-4; TRBD1 aligns across 9 bases. V dropped 5 bases and J dropped 3; count of bases not matched to a gene: 4. CDR3 length equals 15 residues. The germline V gene has CDR1 SGHNT and CDR2 YENEEA. Here the CDR3 DNA reads TGTGCCAGCAGCCGTAGGACAGGGGCTAATGAAAAACTGTTTTTT. This sequence encodes CASSRRTGANEKLFF.

The V and J genes are TRBV30 and TRBJ1-2; no clear D. Germline V gene data show CDR1 as GTSNPN and CDR2 as SVGIG (reference sequence). The V gene lost 0 bases and the J gene lost 6 bases, with 11 bases spanning the gap. This CDR3 region has 13 residues. CDR3 region: CAWSVPGPNGYTF. The CDR3 nucleotides read TGTGCCTGGAGTGTACCTGGGCCAAATGGCTACACCTTC.

A single count supports this clone. The rearrangement joins TRBV19 to TRBJ1-1, with 7 bases matching TRBD1. The germline V gene encodes CDR1 LNHDA and CDR2 SQIVND (reference sequence). The CDR3 spans 16 residues. The ends lost 4 bases at V and 0 bases at J; junction bases unmatched: 8. The CDR3 DNA reads TGTGCCAGTAGTAAACCCCTGACAGGGTTGAACACTGAAGCTTTCTTT. Translation gives CASSKPLTGLNTEAFF.

This clone was detected only once. The chain recombines TRBV11-3 with TRBJ2-1; 8 bases agree with TRBD2. CDR3 length: 14 amino acids. Trimming cost V 5 bases and J 3 bases; bases outside gene matches: 3. Germline V gene data show CDR1 as SGHNT and CDR2 as YENEEA. CDR3 DNA sequence: TGTGCCAGCAGCAAAACTAGCGGCTACAATGAGCAGTTCTTC. Translation: CASSKTSGYNEQFF.

This clone has just one count. The V call is TRBV19, the J call TRBJ1-2, with D possibly TRBD1 on 6 matching bases. Germline CDR1 LNHDA, CDR2 SQIVND (reference sequence). The CDR3 covers 15 residues. Between the trimmed V and J ends, which lost 5 bases and 0 bases, there was a span of 13 bases. The CDR3 loop reads CASSPTGETNYGYTF. The DNA of the CDR3 is TGTGCCAGTAGTCCGACAGGCGAGACTAACTATGGCTACACCTTC. Based on the CDR3 plus reference TRBV19 and TRBJ1-2, the full variable domain is DGGITQSPKYLFRKEGQNVTLSCEQNLNHDAMYWYRQDPGQGLRLIYYSQIVNDFQKGDIAEGYSVSREKKESFPLTVTSAQKNPTAFYLCASSPTGETNYGYTFGSGTRLTVV.

The chain has TRBV5-1 and TRBJ2-7; 8 bases fit TRBD1. Trimming took 3 bases from V and 2 from J; bases not matched to a gene: 4. Per the germline V gene, CDR1 is SGHRS and CDR2 is YFSETQ. The CDR3 loop spans 14 amino acids. The CDR3 reads CASSSGQGPYEQYF. CDR3 DNA sequence: TGCGCCAGCAGCTCCGGACAGGGCCCCTACGAGCAGTACTTC.

The chain uses TRBV29-1 and TRBJ2-1; TRBD1 matches at 8 bases. This CDR3 is 14 amino acids long. Germline CDR1 and CDR2: SQVTM and ANQGSEA. The trim removed 3 bases at V and 0 bases at J, leaving 1 base unmatched. DNA for the CDR3: TGCAGCGTTGACGGGACAGGCTCCTACAATGAGCAGTTCTTC. Translating it yields CSVDGTGSYNEQFF.

The chain has TRBV6-5 and TRBJ2-7, with 9 bases lining up with TRBD1. The V segment lost 5 bases and the J segment 5 bases; nucleotides outside the gene matches: 10. Germline values: CDR1 MNHEY, CDR2 SVGAGI. This CDR3 region has 15 residues. The CDR3 loop reads CASSAPGTGLNEQYF. CDR3 DNA: TGTGCCAGCAGTGCCCCCGGGACAGGGTTAAACGAGCAGTACTTC.

This clone was picked up one time. V is TRBV6-5 and J is TRBJ1-2, with D unresolved. This CDR3 spans 13 amino acids. V lost 3 bases, J lost 8 bases, and 13 bases lay in between. Germline V gene sequence: CDR1 MNHEY, CDR2 SVGAGI. In DNA, the CDR3 is TGTGCCAGCAGTTATTCGGGGTCTCAAGGCTACACCTTC. Amino acids: CASSYSGSQGYTF.

V usage is TRBV9 and J usage is TRBJ1-2; 8 nucleotides match TRBD1. Losses at the gene ends were 4 bases for V and 8 bases for J; bases not matched to a gene: 7. The CDR3 has 13 amino acids. Looked up from germline, CDR1 is SGDLS and CDR2 is YYNGEE. CDR3 protein: CASSSGTGGGYTF. Written as DNA, the CDR3 is TGTGCCAGCAGCTCTGGGACAGGCGGGGGCTACACCTTC. Complete variable domain (other parts from reference TRBV9 and TRBJ1-2): DSGVTQTPKHLITATGQRVTLRCSPRSGDLSVYWYQQSLDQGLQFLIQYYNGEERAKGNILERFSAQQFPDLHSELNLSSLELGDSALYFCASSSGTGGGYTFGSGTRLTVV.

The chain employs TRBV9 and TRBJ1-2; D is unclear. Trimming removed 0 bases from V and 8 bases from J, with 14 bases in between. This CDR3 is 14 amino acids long. Germline values: CDR1 SGDLS, CDR2 YYNGEE. The CDR3 region has the DNA TGTGCCAGCAGCGTAGGCGGAGAAGCTATGGGCTACACCTTC. This sequence encodes CASSVGGEAMGYTF.

The rearrangement links TRBV7-2 to TRBJ2-7; 7 bases align to TRBD2. CDR3 size: 15 residues. Germline V CDR1 and CDR2: SGHTA, FQGNSA. Trimming at V came to 5 bases and at J to 6 bases, leaving 13 bases not matched to a gene. The DNA of the CDR3 is TGTGCCAGCAGCCCCGGAGGGAGCGGGGCGGGCGAGCAGTACTTC. Translating gives CASSPGGSGAGEQYF.

CDR3 in DNA: TGTGCCAGCAGCCAAGGGCGGGGGGGCTCCTACGAGCAGTACTTC. This encodes CASSQGRGGSYEQYF. This chain connects TRBV4-2 to TRBJ2-7, with 9 bases that match TRBD2. This CDR3 has 15 amino acids. V dropped 1 base and J dropped 0; count of bases not matched to a gene: 1. Germline-derived CDR1 and CDR2 are LGHNA and YNFKEQ.

About this clone itself: Its ends do not fully match the called genes, so a read error is possible. The same CDR3 arises from other DNA sequences in this sample as well. The chain carries TRBV6-1 and TRBJ2-7; 7 positions match TRBD1. The CDR3 runs 13 residues. Germline V gives CDR1 MNHNS, CDR2 SASEGT. The CDR3 DNA sequence: TGTGCCAGCAGTGAAGCGATCGGGACAGCTCTTCCTTTC. Translating it yields CASSEAIGTALPF.

In regard to this clone: At the DNA level, this CDR3 is encoded by other sequences in the same sample as well. The chain couples TRBV9 to TRBJ1-2; the D gene is possibly TRBD1 (5 bases). Between the trimmed V and J ends, which lost 0 bases and 1 base, there was a span of 13 bases. The CDR3 consists of 16 residues. Per germline, CDR1 SGDLS and CDR2 YYNGEE. The CDR3 DNA reads as TGTGCCAGCAGCGTAGGTACGACAGCGTTTAACTATGGCTACACCTTC. This gives the protein CASSVGTTAFNYGYTF.

The chain couples TRBV7-2 to TRBJ2-5, with unresolved D. CDR3 size: 14 residues. V lost 4 bases to trimming and J lost 1 base, with 10 bases between them. CDR1 is SGHTA, CDR2 FQGNSA, per germline. Here the CDR3 DNA reads TGTGCCAGCAGCTCGGGTCCCCCCCAAGAGACCCAGTACTTC. Its translation: CASSSGPPQETQYF. Supplemented by reference TRBV7-2 and TRBJ2-5, the full variable domain reads GAGVSQSPSNKVTEKGKDVELRCDPISGHTALYWYRQSLGQGLEFLIYFQGNSAPDKSGLPSDRFSAERTGGSVSTLTIQRTQQEDSAVYLCASSSGPPQETQYFGPGTRLLVL.

The rearrangement links TRBV10-3 to TRBJ2-5; 11 nucleotides match TRBD1. This CDR3 is built from 15 residues. Germline-derived CDR1 and CDR2 are ENHRY and SYGVKD. J was trimmed by 5 bases and V by 5 bases; bases with no gene match: 7. The CDR3 region has the DNA TGTGCCATCAGTCCAGGACAGGGGGCGGGTGAGACCCAGTACTTC. This encodes CAISPGQGAGETQYF.

This CDR3 reads CASSWALGGYTF. In DNA, the CDR3 is TGTGCCAGTAGTTGGGCACTCGGTGGCTACACCTTC. The chain employs TRBV19 and TRBJ1-2, with unresolved D. Trimming took off 5 bases at V and 7 bases at J, with 11 bases between the two ends. CDR3 size: 12 residues. Germline CDR1 is LNHDA and CDR2 is SQIVND (reference sequence).

The genes are TRBV7-6 and TRBJ1-3; D gene ambiguous. Germline values: CDR1 SGHVS, CDR2 FNYEAQ. V was clipped by 5 bases and J by 5 bases, with 13 bases between them. The CDR3 totals 14 residues. The CDR3 coding sequence is TGTGCCAGCAGCCAAGGACTCGATCGAAACACCATATATTTT. It codes for CASSQGLDRNTIYF.

V is TRBV25-1 and J is TRBJ1-5, with D maybe TRBD1 (6 bases). CDR3 length: 15 amino acids. The germline CDR1 and CDR2 sequences are MGHDK and SYGVNS. V was shortened by 1 base and J by 7 bases, with 14 bases between the two germline ends. CDR3 sequence: CASSESRAGDQPQHF. For the CDR3, the DNA is TGTGCCAGCAGTGAATCAAGGGCAGGGGACCAGCCCCAGCATTTT.